Listed below are T cell receptor beta chains from one sample, sequenced in a study of shared clonotypes between healthy human individuals. Profiled with immunoSEQ multiplex PCR; TCRdb holds only in-frame clones, not every one. The data contain about 610,000 clones, almost 97% of them seen just once; the ten biggest clones take up 0.057%. Sequenced input: naive CD4+ T cells sorted from blood. Source of these receptors: a woman in her thirties in good health. Each CDR3 is given with its conserved first and last residue. The D gene is left open where the match is weak. Only part of the rows carry a size: once, few, many, or a class if the clone is expanded.

D gene	V gene	J gene	clone size	CDR3 DNA	CDR3 protein
.	TRBV6-1	TRBJ2-5	.	TGTGCCAGCAGTGAACCATACTCTCAAGAGACCCAGTACTTC	CASSEPYSQETQYF
.	TRBV20-1	TRBJ2-5	.	TGCAGTGCTAGAACCCCGACTACCCAGTACTTC	CSARTPTTQYF
TRBD2	TRBV28	TRBJ2-5	.	TGTGCCAGCACCCCTTGGGGTAGCGGGCCACAAGAGACCCAGTACTTC	CASTPWGSGPQETQYF
TRBD2	TRBV28	TRBJ2-3	.	TGTGCCAGCAGTTCATACTACCCCCCCGGGGTGGCGGGAGGGGCAGATACGCAGTATTTT	CASSSYYPPGVAGGADTQYF
TRBD2	TRBV28	TRBJ2-1	.	TGTGCCAGCAGTTTATATCCTAGCGGGGATGAGCAGTTCTTC	CASSLYPSGDEQFF
TRBD1	TRBV28	TRBJ2-7	.	TGTGCCAGCAGTTTTAACAGGGGATCCGCCGAGCAGTACTTC	CASSFNRGSAEQYF
TRBD2	TRBV6-6	TRBJ2-7	.	TGTGCCACTACAACCGGGACTAGTGCCTACGAGCAGTACTTC	CATTTGTSAYEQYF
TRBD2	TRBV4-1	TRBJ2-1	.	TGCGCCAGCAGCCAAGTGGGACTAGCGAACAATGAGCAGTTCTTC	CASSQVGLANNEQFF
TRBD1	TRBV7-2	TRBJ1-5	once	TGTGCCAGCAGCTTAATATACAGGGGCGCAGGGCTATCGCCCCAGCATTTT	CASSLIYRGAGLSPQHF
.	TRBV18	TRBJ1-5	.	TGTGCCAGCTGTCTGGAGGGTCTAAATCAGCCCCAGCATTTT	CASCLEGLNQPQHF
TRBD1	TRBV18	TRBJ1-1	.	TGTGCCAGCTCACCCAACAGGGGACAAGCTTTCTTT	CASSPNRGQAFF